What follows are 2 T cell receptor beta chains derived from one specimen sequenced in a study of shared clonotypes between healthy human individuals (dated by TCRdb to between 2020 and 2021). CD8 naive samples were obtained by positive selection for CCR7 among CD45RO-negative cells, yielding a CD45RA+CCR7+ population from which TemRA cells were excluded. Library preparation employed the immunoSEQ multiplex PCR assay. TCRdb re-hosts the immuneACCESS table, in-frame sequences only. Its copies lack some clones; in the studies checked, an unresolved V gene accounts for under half of them, and the cause for the rest is not known. This sample comprises approximately 1.9 million clones, around 95% of them detected only once. The ten largest clonotypes hold over 1.5% of the sample. Sequencing was performed on naive CD8+ T cells from PBMCs. This specimen's cell subset or site label, interpreted: CD45RA+CCR7+. The receptors come from a man younger than 30 in good health. Some clones in this sample may be carry-over from other donors' samples.

CDR3 protein: CASSPGRGVRGTEAFF. In nucleotides, the CDR3 is TGTGCCAGCAGCCCGGGACGAGGGGTAAGGGGCACTGAAGCTTTCTTT. The rearrangement links TRBV9 to TRBJ1-1; D may be TRBD1 (5 bases). Per germline, CDR1 SGDLS and CDR2 YYNGEE. The V gene lost 4 bases and the J gene lost 4 bases, with 20 bases spanning the gap. The CDR3 runs 16 residues.

The rearrangement joins TRBV5-1 to TRBJ2-1, with 7 bases aligning to TRBD1. With V trimmed by 0 bases and J by 1 base, 10 bases remained unmatched. The CDR3 is 18 amino acids. The V gene's germline CDR1 is SGHRS and CDR2 YFSETQ. The chain's CDR3 is CASSLGLTDRESYNEQFF. CDR3 in DNA: TGCGCCAGCAGCTTGGGCCTCACCGACAGGGAGTCCTACAATGAGCAGTTCTTC.